A single T cell receptor beta chain is shown here with its context. Trimming shortened V by 8 bases and J by 6 bases, and 16 bases separated the two germline ends. The V gene's germline CDR1 is ENHRY and CDR2 SYGVKD. The CDR3 loop spans 14 amino acids. Using its own MiXCR run on the reads, TCRdb lists one record per CDR3 protein. The table has roughly 760,000 distinct CDR3 sequences, approximately 40% seen once. The record originates from a study of T cell repertoires in cytomegalovirus infection. The chain employs TRBV10-3 and TRBJ2-2, with D possibly being TRBD2 (5 bases). Sequencing used PBMCs. The source of this sequence is a human donor in good health (CMV status not recorded). Some clones in this sample may be carry-over from other donors' samples. CDR3: CAIGSESNSGELFF. The CDR3 DNA follows: TGTGCCATCGGTAGCGAATCCAATTCCGGGGAGCTGTTTTTT.